Below, one T cell receptor (beta chain) is given with its context. Its antigen remains undetermined. No base quality values were provided; no much bigger clone lies one nucleotide off. These data are taken from a study of blood T cell repertoires in COVID-19 (TCRdb year 2020). Broadly, across the study: Collaborator samples came from the United States, Italy and Spain and covered acute and convalescent phases of COVID-19. The prospective study material was composed of cDNA or gDNA derived from T cells, B-cell-depleted T cells, or PBMCs. Where available, HLA class I and class II types were obtained from metadata supplied by the sample provider rather than from assay-based typing. The sample metadata nearly always contained a de-identified subject ID, COVID-19 status, age in years and sex. The dataset comprised deeply sampled blood TCRbeta repertoires from subjects exposed to, actively infected with, or recovered from COVID-19. The repertoires were made available in a free public database intended to serve as a resource for research on the immune response to SARS-CoV-2. Samples were obtained from the ongoing ImmuneRACE study (first 160 participants) and from 950 to 1,500 subjects provided by 6 global collaborators. What the research found in general, with its limitations: How much clinical and demographic metadata was included differed by source and by participant, and the metadata was provided uncurated.

The germline V gene (reference sequence) gives CDR1 as MNHEY and CDR2 as SMNVEV. Including cysteine and phenylalanine, the CDR3 has 15 amino acids. Solely the CDR3 DNA is kept, with 45 bases framed from the first base. V is pruned by 4 bases and J by 5 bases, leaving 10 bases of the junction without a gene match. The collaborating institutions used their own protocols to collect whole blood in K2EDTA tubes. For TCRbeta analysis, collaborators shipped samples as frozen whole blood, isolated PBMCs, or DNA extracted from either of those sample types. TCRbeta CDR3 regions were amplified from genomic DNA by means of the immunoSEQ Assay, a bias-controlled multiplex PCR. As for how the authors treated the data: The number of nucleated cells in each sample was estimated from the amplification of reference gene primers within the assay. Sequence reads were collapsed and filtered to measure the absolute abundance of every unique TCRbeta CDR3 rearrangement. Productive Simpson clonality was computed per sample as the square root of Simpson's diversity index over productive rearrangements. TCRdb holds this immuneACCESS table with in-frame rearrangements only. Some clones are missing; in checked studies, unresolved V genes explain under half, and the rest has no known cause. V, J and clone size were drawn from that table, and D and trimming were deduced from the DNA. This sample is represented by over 400,000 clones; just over 85% of them were singletons. Together, the top ten hold roughly 1.4% of the sample.

This sequence was found in a woman aged 30 to 39 with active or convalescent COVID-19. Sequencing input: peripheral blood. This chain joins TRBV27 to TRBJ1-2; a stretch of 7 junction bases matches TRBD1. The sequenced DNA: TGTGCCAGCAGTTCTAGGAGACAGGGCGATTATGGCTACACCTTC. This encodes CASSSRRQGDYGYTF.